This TCR beta chain was sequenced during a study of spatial heterogeneity in lung cancer. Across the whole study: Strong correlation was found between tumor-region TCR transcript counts and a T cell module score from matched bulk RNA-seq. Study-wide results and caveats: Within tumors, counts of expanded alpha and beta TCRs tracked tumor mutation counts. Alpha chains reached an estimated coverage of 5.5% to 8% of tumor T cells, and beta chains approximately 13%. Of the expanded TCRs, ubiquitous and regional counts tracked the counts of ubiquitous and regional nonsynonymous mutations, respectively.

TCRdb analysed the 5' RACE reads with MiXCR anew, one entry per CDR3 protein. Of 14,000 or so distinct CDR3 sequences in the sample, about 4.5% were seen once. Trimming cost V 6 bases and J 0 bases, with 9 bases left between them. CDR3 length: 14 residues. Germline CDR1 and CDR2: KGHSH and LQKENI. At least ten counts were recorded for this clonotype. Its antigen is unidentified. Because this beta chain is a stray read in a library intended to capture alpha chains, its abundance should not be given much weight. Described time point: sample taken at primary tumor resection. Frozen PBMC, nontumor lung or tumor provided whole RNA, which was sequenced unsorted.

V is TRBV18 and J is TRBJ1-3; D remains ambiguous. The sequenced sample was lung tumor tissue, obtained at surgery. The sequence derives from a female donor with early-stage non-small cell lung cancer. The CDR3: CASSPFGSGNTIYF. DNA of the CDR3: TGTGCCAGCTCCCCTTTTGGCTCTGGAAACACCATATATTTT.